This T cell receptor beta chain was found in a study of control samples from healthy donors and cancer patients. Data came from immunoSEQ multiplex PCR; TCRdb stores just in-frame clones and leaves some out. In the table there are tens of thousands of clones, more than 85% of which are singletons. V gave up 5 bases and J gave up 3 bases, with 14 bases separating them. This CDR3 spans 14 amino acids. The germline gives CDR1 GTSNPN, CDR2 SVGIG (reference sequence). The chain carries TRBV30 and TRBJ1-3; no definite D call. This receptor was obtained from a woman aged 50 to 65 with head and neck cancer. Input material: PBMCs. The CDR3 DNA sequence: TGTGCCTGGGGCGAAAAAGGGCTTGGAAACACCATATATTTT. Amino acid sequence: CAWGEKGLGNTIYF. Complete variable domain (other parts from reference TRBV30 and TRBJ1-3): SQTIHQWPATLVQPVGSPLSLECTVEGTSNPNLYWYRQAAGRGLQLLFYSVGIGQISSEVPQNLSASRPQDRQFILSSKKLLLSDSGFYLCAWGEKGLGNTIYFGEGSWLTVV.